This T cell receptor (beta chain) was documented in a study of early T cells in non-severe SARS-CoV-2 infection. Overall study context: Bulk RNA isolated from unsorted whole blood underwent sequencing; chains were not paired.

Study findings and constraints: Lookups in VDJdb leaned toward anti-spike CD8 responses and missed private and CD4 specificities.

The TCR library protocol was used to attach unique molecular identifiers. These identifiers were attached to individual cDNA molecules. One entry per CDR3 protein results from TCRdb running MiXCR on the 5' RACE reads. This sample yields about 61,000 distinct CDR3 sequences, of which 12% are seen a single time; more than 0.9% belongs to the top ten. The germline V gene has CDR1 MNHEY and CDR2 SVGEGT. The V gene end was trimmed by 1 base and the J gene end by 3 bases; junction bases not matched to a gene: 20. The CDR3 length is 22 residues. In its sample, this clonotype was seen a few times. Its antigen is currently unknown.

The chain is built from TRBV6-2 or TRBV6-3 and TRBJ2-1; 11 nucleotides agree with TRBD2. The sequence came from an adult who was a healthcare worker with PCR-confirmed SARS-CoV-2 infection or an uninfected control (not recorded which). The donor label of this sample is uncertain. The material was whole blood, obtained at baseline. CDR3 DNA: TGTGCCAGCAGTTACTTAGTACCTGCTTCCCGGACTAGCGGGCGGAGCTACAATGAGCAGTTCTTC. Translating gives CASSYLVPASRTSGRSYNEQFF.